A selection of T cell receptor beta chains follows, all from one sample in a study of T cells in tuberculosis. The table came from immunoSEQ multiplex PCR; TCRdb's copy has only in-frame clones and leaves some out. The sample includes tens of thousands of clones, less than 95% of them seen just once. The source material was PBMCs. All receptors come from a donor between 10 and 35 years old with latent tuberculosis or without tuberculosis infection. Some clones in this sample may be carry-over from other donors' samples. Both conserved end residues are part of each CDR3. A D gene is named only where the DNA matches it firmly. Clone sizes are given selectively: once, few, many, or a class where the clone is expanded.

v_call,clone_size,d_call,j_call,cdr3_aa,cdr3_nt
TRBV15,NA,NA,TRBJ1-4,CATSRDSHRSPNEKLFF,TGTGCCACCAGCAGAGATTCTCACCGCAGTCCCAATGAAAAACTGTTTTTT
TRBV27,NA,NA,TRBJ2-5,CASSSPGEETQYF,TGTGCCAGCAGTTCCCCGGGAGAGGAGACCCAGTACTTC
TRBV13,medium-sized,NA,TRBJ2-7,CASSLLDSGEEQYF,TGTGCCAGCAGCCTATTGGACAGCGGGGAAGAGCAGTACTTC
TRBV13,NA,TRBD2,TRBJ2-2,CASTSYGKRGYTGELFF,TGTGCCAGCACAAGCTACGGGAAGCGGGGTTACACCGGGGAGCTGTTTTTT
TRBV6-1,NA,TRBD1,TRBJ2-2,CASSDPSARGHWGGELFF,TGTGCCAGCAGTGACCCCTCGGCCAGGGGGCATTGGGGCGGGGAGCTGTTTTTT
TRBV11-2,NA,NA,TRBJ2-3,CASSFTASEDGGTQYF,TGTGCCAGCAGCTTCACTGCTAGCGAGGATGGGGGTACGCAGTATTTT
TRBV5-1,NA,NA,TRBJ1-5,CASSPEGRAQGPQHF,TGCGCCAGCAGCCCGGAGGGTAGGGCCCAGGGGCCCCAGCATTTT
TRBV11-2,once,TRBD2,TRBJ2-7,CASSGRTSGVVGEQYF,TGTGCCAGCAGCGGTCGGACTAGCGGGGTCGTTGGCGAGCAGTACTTC
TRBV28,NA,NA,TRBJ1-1,CASSLSQAGGARKAFF,TGTGCCAGCAGTTTATCCCAGGCGGGAGGAGCGAGGAAAGCTTTCTTT
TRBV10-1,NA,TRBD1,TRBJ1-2,CASSRGTGEGYTF,TGCGCCAGCAGTCGGGGGACAGGGGAAGGCTACACCTTC
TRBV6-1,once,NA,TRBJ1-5,CASGGGTGRF,TGTGCCAGCGGTGGCGGAACAGGTCGCTTT
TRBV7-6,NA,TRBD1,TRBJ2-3,CASSFLQGLTDTQYF,TGTGCCAGCAGCTTCCTACAGGGGCTCACAGATACGCAGTATTTT
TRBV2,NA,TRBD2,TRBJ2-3,CASRESGGEDTQYF,TGTGCCAGCAGGGAAAGCGGGGGGGAAGATACGCAGTATTTT
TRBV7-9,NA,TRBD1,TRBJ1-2,CASSLTQTGEGYGYTF,TGTGCCAGCAGCTTGACCCAGACAGGGGAGGGCTATGGCTACACCTTC
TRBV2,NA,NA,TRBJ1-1,CASCGGMNTEAFF,TGTGCCAGCTGCGGGGGGATGAACACTGAAGCTTTCTTT
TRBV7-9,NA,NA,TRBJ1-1,CASSLRGQTNSMNTEAFF,TGTGCCAGCAGCTTAAGAGGCCAGACTAATTCGATGAACACTGAAGCTTTCTTT
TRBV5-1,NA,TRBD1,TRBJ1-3,CASRSGQETFSGNTIYF,TGCGCCAGCAGGAGCGGACAGGAAACCTTCTCTGGAAACACCATATATTTT
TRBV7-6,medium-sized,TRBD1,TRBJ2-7,CASSPGDSYEQYF,TGTGCCAGCAGCCCAGGGGACAGTTACGAGCAGTACTTC
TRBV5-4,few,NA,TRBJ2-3,CASSAGNGADTQYF,TGTGCCAGCAGCGCCGGGAACGGAGCAGATACGCAGTATTTT
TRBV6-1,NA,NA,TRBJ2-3,CASSGNLAKERADTQYF,TGTGCCAGCAGTGGTAACTTAGCCAAAGAACGGGCAGATACGCAGTATTTT
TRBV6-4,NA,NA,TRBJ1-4,CASSEQRLNEKLFF,TGTGCCAGCAGCGAACAGAGATTAAATGAAAAACTGTTTTTT
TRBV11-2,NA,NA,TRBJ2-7,CASSLMPRVYEQYF,TGTGCCAGCAGCTTAATGCCCAGGGTCTACGAGCAGTACTTC
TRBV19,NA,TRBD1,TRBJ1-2,CASSGGTGGDYGYTF,TGTGCCAGTAGTGGAGGGACAGGGGGAGACTATGGCTACACCTTC
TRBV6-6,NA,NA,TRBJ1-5,CATWGESGQPQHF,TGTGCCACCTGGGGGGAGTCGGGGCAGCCCCAGCATTTT
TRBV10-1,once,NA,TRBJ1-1,CASRLTMGEGLRRNTEAFF,TGCGCCAGCAGACTGACCATGGGGGAGGGGTTGCGCCGTAACACTGAAGCTTTCTTT
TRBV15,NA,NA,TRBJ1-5,CATSTKGWDQPQHF,TGTGCCACCAGCACTAAGGGGTGGGATCAGCCCCAGCATTTT
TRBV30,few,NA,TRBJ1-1,CAWSVGRSAEAFF,TGTGCCTGGAGTGTAGGCAGGTCGGCTGAAGCTTTCTTT
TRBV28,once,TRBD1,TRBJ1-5,CASSHGQAINQPQHF,TGTGCCAGCAGTCACGGACAGGCTATCAATCAGCCCCAGCATTTT
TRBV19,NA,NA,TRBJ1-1,CASSPAGVLNTEAFF,TGTGCCAGTAGCCCGGCGGGGGTCCTGAACACTGAAGCTTTCTTT
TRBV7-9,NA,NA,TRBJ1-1,CASSPRQANTEAFF,TGTGCCAGCAGCCCTAGACAGGCGAACACTGAAGCTTTCTTT
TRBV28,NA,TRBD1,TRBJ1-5,CASSPGTGALQPQHF,TGTGCCAGCAGCCCTGGGACAGGGGCGTTGCAGCCCCAGCATTTT
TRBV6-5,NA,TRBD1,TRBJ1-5,CASRSTGGQPQHF,TGTGCCAGCAGGTCTACAGGGGGACAGCCCCAGCATTTT
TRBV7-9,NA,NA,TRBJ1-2,CASSLGQGNGYTF,TGTGCCAGCAGCTTAGGGCAGGGGAATGGCTACACCTTC
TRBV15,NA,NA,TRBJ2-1,CATSRDSIVSYEQFF,TGTGCCACCAGCAGAGATTCGATAGTTAGTTATGAGCAGTTCTTC
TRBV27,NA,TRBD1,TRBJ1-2,CASTLTGGANGYTF,TGTGCCAGCACCTTAACAGGGGGCGCAAATGGCTACACCTTC
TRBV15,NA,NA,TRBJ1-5,CATSRDKYGRQPQHF,TGTGCCACCAGCCGGGACAAGTACGGGCGACAGCCCCAGCATTTT
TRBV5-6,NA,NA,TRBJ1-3,CASSGGQTSGNTIYF,TGTGCCAGCAGCGGGGGCCAGACCTCTGGAAACACCATATATTTT
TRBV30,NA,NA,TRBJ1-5,CAWSDPLRDVGQPQHF,TGTGCCTGGAGCGACCCGCTCCGGGATGTTGGTCAGCCCCAGCATTTT
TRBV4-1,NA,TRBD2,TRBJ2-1,CASSPGQLANSYNEQFF,TGCGCCAGCAGCCCCGGCCAACTAGCGAACTCCTACAATGAGCAGTTCTTC
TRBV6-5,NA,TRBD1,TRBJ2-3,CASGTGVKDTQYF,TGTGCCAGCGGGACAGGGGTGAAAGATACGCAGTATTTT
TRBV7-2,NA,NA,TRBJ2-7,CASSRRLNSYEQYF,TGTGCCAGCAGCCGAAGACTAAACTCCTACGAGCAGTACTTC
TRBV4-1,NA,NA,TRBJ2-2,CASSPSGGANTGELFF,TGCGCCAGCAGTCCATCGGGGGGCGCGAACACCGGGGAGCTGTTTTTT
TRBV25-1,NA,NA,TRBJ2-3,CASTPPWDIGRTDTLVF,TGTGCCAGCACTCCACCCTGGGACATTGGACGGACAGATACGCTTGTTTTT
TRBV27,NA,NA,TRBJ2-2,CASSRGQLNTGELFF,TGTGCCAGCAGTAGAGGACAGCTGAACACCGGGGAGCTGTTTTTT
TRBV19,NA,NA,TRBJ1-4,CASSIEVLRSTNEKLFF,TGTGCCAGTAGTATAGAAGTCCTGCGGTCAACTAATGAAAAACTGTTTTTT
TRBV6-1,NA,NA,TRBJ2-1,CASMYYNEQFF,TGTGCCAGCATGTATTACAATGAGCAGTTCTTC
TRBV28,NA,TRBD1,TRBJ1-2,CASSPGGRGQFGYTF,TGTGCCAGCAGTCCCGGAGGCAGGGGGCAGTTTGGCTACACCTTC
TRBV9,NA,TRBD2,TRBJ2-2,CASSVGLLAGDTGELFF,TGTGCCAGCAGCGTAGGCTTACTAGCGGGAGACACCGGGGAGCTGTTTTTT
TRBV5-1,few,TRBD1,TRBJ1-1,CASSWDRGGGNTEAFF,TGCGCCAGCAGCTGGGACAGGGGAGGTGGAAACACTGAAGCTTTCTTT
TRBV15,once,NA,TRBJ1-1,CATSSYPGGYAEAFF,TGTGCCACCAGCAGTTACCCTGGCGGTTACGCTGAAGCTTTCTTT
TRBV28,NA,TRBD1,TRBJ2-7,CASSLLPTGVGYEQYF,TGTGCCAGCAGTTTACTGCCGACAGGGGTGGGCTACGAGCAGTACTTC
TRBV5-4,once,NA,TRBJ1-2,CASSLSQNGGYTF,TGTGCCAGCAGCTTGTCCCAAAACGGTGGCTACACCTTC
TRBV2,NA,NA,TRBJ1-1,CASAEIIMNTEAFF,TGTGCCAGCGCGGAGATCATAATGAACACTGAAGCTTTCTTT
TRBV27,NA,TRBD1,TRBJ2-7,CASSLGQAHSYEQYF,TGTGCCAGCAGTTTGGGACAGGCCCACTCCTACGAGCAGTACTTC
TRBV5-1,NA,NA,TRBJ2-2,CASSSPAVKGELFF,TGCGCCAGCAGCTCCCCAGCGGTTAAGGGGGAGCTGTTTTTT
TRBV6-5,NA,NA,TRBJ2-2,CASSYVSAITGELFF,TGTGCCAGCAGTTACGTAAGCGCCATCACCGGGGAGCTGTTTTTT
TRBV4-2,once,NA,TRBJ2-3,CASSQDRLSDTQYF,TGTGCCAGCAGCCAAGATCGACTGTCAGATACGCAGTATTTT
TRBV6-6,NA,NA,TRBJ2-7,CASSYAQSSYEQYF,TGTGCCAGCAGTTACGCACAGAGCTCCTACGAGCAGTACTTC
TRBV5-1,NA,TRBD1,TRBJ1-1,CASSLEPGRRGTTEAFF,TGCGCCAGCAGCTTGGAACCGGGACGCAGGGGGACCACTGAAGCTTTCTTT